These 32 T cell receptor beta chains share one sample of origin, sequenced in a study of cytomegalovirus exposure and HLA in healthy donors. Primers for the PCR totalled 60 Vbeta and 13 Jbeta. The repertoire was sequenced with immunoSEQ multiplex PCR; TCRdb's copy has only in-frame clones and lacks some. The sample shows fewer than 100,000 clones, over 65% of them seen only once. Sequenced sample: PBMCs. These receptors all stem from a man aged 40-49 years in good health and CMV-seronegative.

The genes are TRBV5-1 and TRBJ1-4; 8 nucleotides line up with TRBD1. CDR3 length: 14 residues. The ends lost 2 bases at V and 7 bases at J; junction bases unmatched: 4. Germline CDR1 reads SGHRS; CDR2 reads YFSETQ. CDR3 bases: TGCGCCAGCAGCTTTGCAGGGGGCGGTGAAAAACTGTTTTTT. Translated, it gives CASSFAGGGEKLFF.

The rearrangement links TRBV7-8 to TRBJ1-4; TRBD1 might be the D (5 bases). Germline V gene sequence: CDR1 SGHVS, CDR2 FQNEAQ. This CDR3 contains 15 residues. Trimming stripped 2 bases from V and 0 bases from J, with 7 bases between. The CDR3 DNA reads TGTGCCAGCAGCTTATCACAGGCAACTAATGAAAAACTGTTTTTT. It encodes CASSLSQATNEKLFF.

Turning to this clone: It is likely a read error, because the conserved phenylalanine at the end of the CDR3 is missing. The chain employs TRBV30 and TRBJ2-7, with 7 nucleotides matching TRBD2. Germline V gene sequence: CDR1 GTSNPN, CDR2 SVGIG (reference sequence). The CDR3 covers 14 residues. V shed 1 base, J shed 5 bases, and the junction held 8 bases outside the gene matches. CDR3 residues: CAWSGGGMFHEQYS. CDR3 in DNA: TGTGCCTGGAGTGGGGGGGGGATGTTCCACGAGCAGTACTCC.

This chain links TRBV7-8 with TRBJ1-4; no reliable D call. Germline values: CDR1 SGHVS, CDR2 FQNEAQ. The ends were cut back, 6 bases at V and 13 bases at J, with 15 bases in the middle. This CDR3 is built from 12 residues. The DNA for the CDR3 is TGTGCCAGCAGTCCGGGCGGGGAAGGACTGTTTTTT. As protein: CASSPGGEGLFF.

The chain has TRBV18 and TRBJ2-2, with a possible D match to TRBD1 (6 bases). The germline V gene has CDR1 KGHSH and CDR2 LQKENI. Trimming removed 5 bases at V and 3 bases at J, with 13 bases between. There are 15 residues in the CDR3. The DNA for the CDR3 is TGTGCCAGCTCATCCGGGGACACCTACACCGGGGAGCTGTTTTTT. This codes for CASSSGDTYTGELFF. Together with reference TRBV18 and TRBJ2-2, the CDR3 gives the full variable domain: NAGVMQNPRHLVRRRGQEARLRCSPMKGHSHVYWYRQLPEEGLKFMVYLQKENIIDESGMPKERFSAEFPKEGPSILRIQQVVRGDSAAYFCASSSGDTYTGELFFGEGSRLTVL.

The genes are TRBV28 and TRBJ2-1; TRBD1 is a possible D gene (6 bases). Trimming removed 6 bases at V and 2 bases at J, with 17 bases between. CDR3 length equals 16 residues. Germline CDR1 and CDR2: MDHEN and SYDVKM. Here the CDR3 reads CASRPSGHQAYNEQFF. In DNA, the CDR3 is TGTGCCAGCAGACCCTCGGGACACCAAGCCTACAATGAGCAGTTCTTC.

This chain links TRBV13 with TRBJ2-5, with TRBD2 identical over 8 bases. Per the germline V gene, CDR1 is PRHDT and CDR2 is FYEKMQ (reference sequence). This CDR3 has 16 amino acids. The trim removed 4 bases at V and 4 bases at J, leaving 11 bases unmatched. CDR3 residues: CASSYGGAGLVETQYF. As DNA, the CDR3 is TGTGCCAGCAGCTACGGGGGGGCAGGTCTCGTAGAGACCCAGTACTTC.

This clone was detected once. The rearrangement joins TRBV2 to TRBJ2-5; TRBD2 might be the D (6 bases). Deletions cut 6 bases from V and 7 bases from J, with 12 bases between. The CDR3 has 12 amino acids. Germline V gene lookup returns CDR1 SNHLY and CDR2 FYNNEI. Here the CDR3 reads CASSAGSGTQYF. Written as DNA, the CDR3 is TGTGCCAGCAGCGCGGGTAGCGGGACCCAGTACTTC. The complete variable domain, with remaining parts taken from reference TRBV2 and TRBJ2-5, reads EPEVTQTPSHQVTQMGQEVILRCVPISNHLYFYWYRQILGQKVEFLVSFYNNEISEKSEIFDDQFSVERPDGSNFTLKIRSTKLEDSAMYFCASSAGSGTQYFGPGTRLLVL.

The chain combines TRBV30 with TRBJ1-5; D might be TRBD1 (6 bases). Germline V gene data show CDR1 as GTSNPN and CDR2 as SVGIG (reference sequence). Trimming cost V 6 bases and J 7 bases, with 13 bases left between them. CDR3 length: 12 amino acids. CDR3 in DNA: TGTGCCTGCAGCCAGGGGCGCCAGCCCCAGCATTTT. Protein sequence: CACSQGRQPQHF.

V is TRBV6-1 and J is TRBJ1-1; D is possibly TRBD1 (6 bases). V lost 6 bases to trimming and J lost 1 base, with 15 bases between them. Germline CDR1 MNHNS, CDR2 SASEGT. The CDR3 has 15 residues. CDR3 protein: CASSQQGRQNTEAFF. DNA of the CDR3: TGTGCCAGCAGCCAACAGGGACGACAGAACACTGAAGCTTTCTTT.

The chain links TRBV5-1 to TRBJ1-6; D remains unclear. The V and J ends lost 4 bases and 0 bases respectively, with 11 bases between them. Germline values: CDR1 SGHRS, CDR2 YFSETQ. CDR3 size: 16 residues. CDR3 in amino acids: CASSLGSSSYNSPLHF. CDR3 sequence (DNA): TGCGCCAGCAGCCTAGGATCGAGCTCCTATAATTCACCCCTCCACTTT.

V and J are TRBV21-1 and TRBJ1-5; TRBD1 reflects the table's D call only, with no check against the DNA. TRBV21-1 is described as a pseudogene. The length of the CDR3 is 18 residues. The CDR3 coding sequence is TGTGCCAGCAGCAAAGCTCGAAACAGGGACGGGGGCAATCAGCCCCAGCATTTT. It translates to CASSKARNRDGGNQPQHF.

V is TRBV5-1 and J is TRBJ1-4; TRBD1 agrees at 9 bases. Unmatched junction bases numbered 3, after V lost 2 bases and J lost 10 bases. The CDR3 extends over 13 amino acids. Per the germline V gene, CDR1 is SGHRS and CDR2 is YFSETQ. The CDR3 loop is CASSLDRGAKLFF. CDR3 sequence (DNA): TGCGCCAGCAGCTTAGACAGGGGGGCAAAACTGTTTTTT.

This clone appeared a few times. The chain couples TRBV19 to TRBJ1-1, with 7 bases identical to TRBD1. The CDR3 spans 14 residues. Germline V CDR1 and CDR2: LNHDA, SQIVND (reference sequence). V lost 6 bases to trimming and J lost 6 bases; unmatched junction nucleotides: 10. Here the CDR3 DNA reads TGTGCCAGTAGGGAACAGGGGAGAACCCCTGAAGCTTTCTTT. Encoded protein: CASREQGRTPEAFF. The full variable domain, with the rest looked up from reference TRBV19 and TRBJ1-1, is DGGITQSPKYLFRKEGQNVTLSCEQNLNHDAMYWYRQDPGQGLRLIYYSQIVNDFQKGDIAEGYSVSREKKESFPLTVTSAQKNPTAFYLCASREQGRTPEAFFGQGTRLTVV.

This chain joins TRBV13 and TRBJ2-3, with 14 positions matching TRBD2. V was clipped by 4 bases and J by 2 bases; unmatched bases: 2. The CDR3 totals 16 residues. Looked up from germline, CDR1 is PRHDT and CDR2 is FYEKMQ (reference sequence). The CDR3 DNA sequence: TGTGCCAGCAGCTCGACTAGCGGGGGGGCCACAGATACGCAGTATTTT. It yields the protein CASSSTSGGATDTQYF.

The DNA for the CDR3 is TGTGCCAGCAGTGACGGGACCGGGGGTGAAAAACTGTTTTTT. Protein product: CASSDGTGGEKLFF. The chain links TRBV2 to TRBJ1-4; possible D gene TRBD1, 5 bases. Deletions cut 3 bases from V and 7 bases from J, with 12 bases between. Germline assignment: CDR1 SNHLY and CDR2 FYNNEI. The CDR3 sequence is 14 residues long.

The rearrangement joins TRBV29-1 to TRBJ2-1; 8 positions match TRBD2. Germline V gene lookup returns CDR1 SQVTM and CDR2 ANQGSEA. V trimming: 4 bases; J trimming: 6 bases; junction bases outside the gene matches: 2. The CDR3 is 12 amino acids. The CDR3: CSVVLAVNEQFF. CDR3 in DNA: TGCAGCGTTGTACTAGCGGTCAATGAGCAGTTCTTC.

The V call is TRBV19, the J call TRBJ1-4; possibly TRBD1 for D (6 bases). V was cut by 6 bases and J by 4 bases, with 12 bases left in between. CDR3 size: 14 residues. CDR1 and CDR2 from the germline V gene are LNHDA and SQIVND (reference sequence). CDR3 loop: CASRPRQVNEKLFF. The CDR3, as DNA: TGTGCCAGTAGACCTCGACAGGTTAATGAAAAACTGTTTTTT.

V is TRBV28 and J is TRBJ2-2; D possibly corresponds to TRBD1 (6 bases). The CDR3 runs 16 residues. Trimming pared 6 bases from V and 4 bases from J, leaving 18 bases between. The germline V gene encodes CDR1 MDHEN and CDR2 SYDVKM. The CDR3 sequence is CASRAGAGKGTGELFF. The CDR3 bases are TGTGCCAGCAGGGCAGGGGCAGGGAAAGGCACCGGGGAGCTGTTTTTT.

The CDR3 loop reads CASSFLGGGRYEQYF. DNA of the CDR3: TGTGCCAGCAGTTTCCTAGGGGGGGGCCGGTACGAGCAGTACTTC. The chain joins TRBV28 to TRBJ2-7; a weak D match, TRBD2 (7 bases). The length of the CDR3 is 15 residues. The V end was cut by 3 bases, the J end by 4 bases, with 16 bases between. Looked up from germline, CDR1 is MDHEN and CDR2 is SYDVKM. Full variable domain (missing parts from reference TRBV28 and TRBJ2-7): DVKVTQSSRYLVKRTGEKVFLECVQDMDHENMFWYRQDPGLGLRLIYFSYDVKMKEKGDIPEGYSVSREKKERFSLILESASTNQTSMYLCASSFLGGGRYEQYFGPGTRLTVT.

The sample holds one count of this clone. The J gene is TRBJ2-2, the V gene TRBV7-9; D remains unclear. V lost 2 bases and J 7 bases, leaving 14 bases between the germline ends. The CDR3 loop spans 15 amino acids. CDR1 is SEHNR and CDR2 is FQNEAQ in the germline V gene (reference sequence). The CDR3: CASSLNPRPIGELFF. As DNA, the CDR3 is TGTGCCAGCAGCTTAAATCCCCGCCCTATCGGGGAGCTGTTTTTT.

The gene calls are TRBV19 and TRBJ1-1; 9 nucleotides align to TRBD1. The V gene end was trimmed by 1 base and the J gene end by 4 bases; junction bases not matched to a gene: 4. The CDR3 is made up of 15 amino acids. Germline lookup yields CDR1 LNHDA and CDR2 SQIVND (reference sequence). CDR3 in amino acids: CASSIGPTGGTEAFF. The CDR3 coding sequence is TGTGCCAGTAGTATAGGCCCGACAGGGGGCACTGAAGCTTTCTTT.

This clone was seen only a few times. V and J are TRBV7-8 and TRBJ2-1; D is unclear. CDR3 length: 12 residues. V was trimmed by 1 base and J by 5 bases, leaving 3 bases between them. CDR1 is SGHVS and CDR2 is FQNEAQ in the germline V gene. The CDR3 bases are TGTGCCAGCAGCTTAGTAAACAATGAGCAGTTCTTC. This translates into CASSLVNNEQFF.

CDR3 in DNA: TGTGCCAGCACCCCCGGGACAGCTAATGAAAAACTGTTTTTT. Encoded protein: CASTPGTANEKLFF. The chain joins TRBV6-1 to TRBJ1-4; TRBD1 matches 7 bases. J gave up 3 bases and V 7 bases, and 5 bases lay outside the gene matches. This CDR3 spans 14 amino acids. CDR1 MNHNS and CDR2 SASEGT come from the germline V gene.

The chain employs TRBV4-1 and TRBJ1-2; 9 bases are a match to TRBD1. The trim removed 0 bases at V and 8 bases at J, leaving 7 bases unmatched. Germline loops: CDR1 MGHRA, CDR2 YSYEKL. The CDR3 contains 15 residues. The chain's CDR3 is CASSQDLRTGVGYTF. In DNA form, the CDR3 reads TGCGCCAGCAGCCAAGATCTTAGGACAGGGGTCGGCTACACCTTC.

The V and J genes are TRBV6-5 and TRBJ2-7; no firm D call. The CDR3 extends over 12 amino acids. Germline CDR1 is MNHEY and CDR2 is SVGAGI. With 6 bases removed from V and 0 bases from J, the gap between germline ends came to 6 bases. Here the CDR3 DNA reads TGTGCCAGCAGCCAGAACTCCTACGAGCAGTACTTC. This gives the protein CASSQNSYEQYF.

This clone has only a few counts. The chain is built from TRBV6-1 and TRBJ2-2; TRBD1 is a possible D gene (5 bases). Germline V gene data show CDR1 as MNHNS and CDR2 as SASEGT. The germline V and J ends were trimmed by 4 bases and 5 bases, with 14 bases remaining between them. The CDR3 covers 15 residues. CDR3 sequence reads: CASSAQRGGTGELFF. The CDR3 DNA is TGTGCCAGCAGTGCCCAAAGGGGCGGAACCGGGGAGCTGTTTTTT.

The sample holds a few counts of this clone. V gene TRBV5-4 combines with J gene TRBJ2-2; 12 nucleotides align to TRBD1. This CDR3 spans 17 amino acids. V lost 4 bases and J lost 4; bases outside the gene matches: 8. Germline lookup yields CDR1 SGHNT and CDR2 YYREEE (reference sequence). This chain's CDR3 is CASSPPGQGAVTGELFF. In DNA, the CDR3 is TGTGCCAGCAGCCCTCCGGGACAGGGGGCAGTCACCGGGGAGCTGTTTTTT.

This clone has just one count. The V and J genes are TRBV27 and TRBJ2-5; D uncertain. Germline V CDR1 and CDR2: MNHEY, SMNVEV (reference sequence). Trimming cost V 2 bases and J 5 bases, with 9 bases left between them. This CDR3 has 13 amino acids. CDR3 amino acids: CASSLQRRETQYF. The CDR3 DNA is TGTGCCAGCAGTTTACAGAGGCGGGAGACCCAGTACTTC.

The chain has TRBV5-1 and TRBJ2-2; D is possibly TRBD1 (9 bases). The germline CDR1 and CDR2 sequences are SGHRS and YFSETQ. V was clipped by 3 bases and J by 0 bases, with 30 bases between them. This CDR3 has 22 amino acids. In DNA form, the CDR3 reads TGCGCCAGCAGCTGGCCCTCGGGACAGGGTACATCAGCGGGGGCGAACACCGGGGAGCTGTTTTTT. This codes for CASSWPSGQGTSAGANTGELFF. Complete variable domain (other parts from reference TRBV5-1 and TRBJ2-2): KAGVTQTPRYLIKTRGQQVTLSCSPISGHRSVSWYQQTPGQGLQFLFEYFSETQRNKGNFPGRFSGRQFSNSRSEMNVSTLELGDSALYLCASSWPSGQGTSAGANTGELFFGEGSRLTVL.

The chain links TRBV30 to TRBJ2-3, with TRBD2 identical over 7 bases. The CDR3 runs to 13 residues. CDR1 is GTSNPN and CDR2 is SVGIG in the germline V gene (reference sequence). With V trimmed by 5 bases and J by 5 bases, 7 bases remained unmatched. CDR3 DNA: TGTGCCTGGGCGGGGGACGATCGAGATACGCAGTATTTT. This encodes CAWAGDDRDTQYF. Combining the CDR3 with reference TRBV30 and TRBJ2-3 gives the whole variable domain SQTIHQWPATLVQPVGSPLSLECTVEGTSNPNLYWYRQAAGRGLQLLFYSVGIGQISSEVPQNLSASRPQDRQFILSSKKLLLSDSGFYLCAWAGDDRDTQYFGPGTRLTVL.

This clone was seen only once. Additional DNA sequences in this sample encode the identical CDR3. The chain carries TRBV27 and TRBJ2-5; 7 bases line up with TRBD2. The CDR3 spans 15 residues. Per germline, CDR1 MNHEY and CDR2 SMNVEV (reference sequence). The junction had 4 bases not matched to a gene; V was cut back by 2 bases and J by 1 base. The CDR3 sequence: CASSLAGEIQETQYF. The CDR3 nucleotides are TGTGCCAGCAGTTTAGCGGGAGAGATCCAAGAGACCCAGTACTTC.